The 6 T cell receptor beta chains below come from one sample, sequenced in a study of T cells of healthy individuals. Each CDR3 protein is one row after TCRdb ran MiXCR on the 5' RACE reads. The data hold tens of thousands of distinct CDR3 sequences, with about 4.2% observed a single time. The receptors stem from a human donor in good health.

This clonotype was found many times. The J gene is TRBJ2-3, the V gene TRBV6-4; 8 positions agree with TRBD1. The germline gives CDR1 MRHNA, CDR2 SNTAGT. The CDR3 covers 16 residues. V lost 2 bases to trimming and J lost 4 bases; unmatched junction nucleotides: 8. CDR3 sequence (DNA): TGTGCCAGCAGTGACCACAGGGGGACCAGGGCAGATACGCAGTATTTT. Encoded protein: CASSDHRGTRADTQYF.

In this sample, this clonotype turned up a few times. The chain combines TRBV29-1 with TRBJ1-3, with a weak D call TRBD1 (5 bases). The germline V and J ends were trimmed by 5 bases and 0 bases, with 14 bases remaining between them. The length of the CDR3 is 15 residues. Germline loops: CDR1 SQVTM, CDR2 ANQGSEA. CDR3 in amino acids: CSVYLTACSGNTIYF. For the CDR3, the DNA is TGCAGCGTTTATTTGACAGCCTGCTCTGGAAACACCATATATTTT.

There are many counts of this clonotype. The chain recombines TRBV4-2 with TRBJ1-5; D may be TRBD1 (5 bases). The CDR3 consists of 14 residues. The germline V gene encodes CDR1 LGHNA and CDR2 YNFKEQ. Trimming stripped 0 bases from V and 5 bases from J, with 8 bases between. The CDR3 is CASSQDGADQPQHF. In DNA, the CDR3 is TGTGCCAGCAGCCAAGATGGGGCTGATCAGCCCCAGCATTTT.

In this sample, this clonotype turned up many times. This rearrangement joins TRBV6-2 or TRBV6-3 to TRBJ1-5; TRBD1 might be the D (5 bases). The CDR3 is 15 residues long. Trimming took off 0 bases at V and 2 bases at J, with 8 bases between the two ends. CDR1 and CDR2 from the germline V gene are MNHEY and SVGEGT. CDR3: CASSYSRAGNQPQHF. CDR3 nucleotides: TGTGCCAGCAGTTACTCCAGGGCGGGCAATCAGCCCCAGCATTTT.

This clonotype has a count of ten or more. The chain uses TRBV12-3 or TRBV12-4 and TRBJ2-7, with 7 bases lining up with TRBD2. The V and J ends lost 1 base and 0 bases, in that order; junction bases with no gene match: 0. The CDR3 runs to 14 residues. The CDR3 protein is CASSLGGGSYEQYF. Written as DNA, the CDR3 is TGTGCCAGCAGTTTAGGGGGGGGCTCCTACGAGCAGTACTTC.

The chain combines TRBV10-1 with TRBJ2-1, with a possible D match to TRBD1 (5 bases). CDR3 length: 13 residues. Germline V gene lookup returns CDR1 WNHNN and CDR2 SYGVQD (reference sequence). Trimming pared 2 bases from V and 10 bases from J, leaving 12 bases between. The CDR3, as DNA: TGCGCCAGCAGTGAGACAGGCGTCGGGGAGCAGTTCTTC. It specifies CASSETGVGEQFF.